Below are 21 T cell receptor beta chains sequenced from a single sample in a study of T cell responses to AZD1222 COVID-19 vaccine. Some clones are missing from TCRdb's copy, which holds only in-frame ones; the method was immunoSEQ multiplex PCR. The repertoire has roughly 140,000 clones, about 90% of them found once; the top ten carry around 5%. The source was peripheral blood, collected on day 0 of AZD1222 vaccination. These TCRs come from an adult in good health.

In its sample, this clone was seen once. The CDR3 here is CASRKAGKKSYEQYF. DNA of the CDR3: TGTGCCAGTCGCAAGGCCGGAAAGAAGTCGTACGAGCAGTACTTC. The chain employs TRBV19 and TRBJ2-7; no firm D call. V lost 8 bases to trimming and J lost 4 bases, with 21 bases between them. CDR3 length equals 15 residues. Germline V gene lookup returns CDR1 LNHDA and CDR2 SQIVND (reference sequence).

This chain links TRBV5-6 with TRBJ1-2; D possibly corresponds to TRBD1 (5 bases). The CDR3 is 15 residues long. Trimming pared 1 base from V and 5 bases from J, leaving 15 bases between. In germline, CDR1 is SGHDT, CDR2 YYEEEE. CDR3 amino acids: CASSLSPERTYGYTF. CDR3 sequence (DNA): TGTGCCAGCAGCTTGTCCCCGGAGCGGACATATGGCTACACCTTC.

This clone was seen a single time. V usage is TRBV6-6 and J usage is TRBJ1-1, with TRBD1 as a possible D gene (6 bases). CDR1 is MNHNY, CDR2 SVGAGI, per germline (reference sequence). V was shortened by 5 bases and J by 4 bases, with 20 bases between the two germline ends. This CDR3 spans 16 amino acids. The CDR3 sequence: CASSRSPRQAATEAFF. For the CDR3, the DNA is TGTGCCAGCAGTCGGAGCCCTCGACAGGCAGCCACTGAAGCTTTCTTT.

The chain recombines TRBV5-1 with TRBJ2-5; D may be TRBD1 (6 bases). CDR1 is SGHRS, CDR2 YFSETQ, per germline. CDR3 size: 14 residues. V was clipped by 0 bases and J by 3 bases, with 9 bases between them. The DNA of the CDR3 is TGCGCCAGCAGCTTGGGACAGGCCGAAGAGACCCAGTACTTC. Amino acid sequence: CASSLGQAEETQYF. The complete variable domain, with remaining parts taken from reference TRBV5-1 and TRBJ2-5, reads KAGVTQTPRYLIKTRGQQVTLSCSPISGHRSVSWYQQTPGQGLQFLFEYFSETQRNKGNFPGRFSGRQFSNSRSEMNVSTLELGDSALYLCASSLGQAEETQYFGPGTRLLVL.

This clone was seen a single time. This chain links TRBV4-2 with TRBJ2-5; TRBD2 is a possible D gene (6 bases). V was cut by 0 bases and J by 3 bases, with 8 bases left in between. Per germline, CDR1 LGHNA and CDR2 YNFKEQ. The CDR3 extends over 14 amino acids. CDR3 sequence reads: CASSQEVAEETQYF. The DNA for the CDR3 is TGTGCCAGCAGCCAAGAGGTAGCGGAAGAGACCCAGTACTTC.

The chain carries TRBV2 and TRBJ1-2, with 9 bases identical to TRBD1. CDR3 size: 13 residues. V was pared by 9 bases and J by 7 bases, with 9 bases of the junction left unmatched. CDR1 and CDR2 (germline): SNHLY, FYNNEI. The CDR3 region is CARRPTGGLGYTF. The CDR3 DNA sequence: TGTGCCAGAAGACCGACAGGGGGACTTGGCTACACCTTC.

The chain links TRBV19 to TRBJ1-2; TRBD1 matches at 9 bases. Germline V lookup: CDR1 LNHDA, CDR2 SQIVND (reference sequence). This CDR3 is built from 13 residues. The trim removed 3 bases at V and 4 bases at J, leaving 0 bases unmatched. The CDR3 nucleotides are TGTGCCAGTAGTATGGGACAGGGCTATGGCTACACCTTC. It is translated as CASSMGQGYGYTF. Filled out from reference TRBV19 and TRBJ1-2, the complete variable domain reads DGGITQSPKYLFRKEGQNVTLSCEQNLNHDAMYWYRQDPGQGLRLIYYSQIVNDFQKGDIAEGYSVSREKKESFPLTVTSAQKNPTAFYLCASSMGQGYGYTFGSGTRLTVV.

CDR3 residues: CASSLAPTNEQFF. The DNA for the CDR3 is TGTGCCAGCAGCTTAGCGCCCACCAATGAGCAGTTCTTC. The rearrangement uses TRBV7-2 and TRBJ2-1, with D unclear. In germline, CDR1 is SGHTA, CDR2 FQGNSA. This CDR3 contains 13 residues. V was shortened by 0 bases and J by 6 bases, with 6 bases between the two germline ends.

The chain carries TRBV6-5 and TRBJ1-2; D may be TRBD1 (5 bases). Germline CDR1 and CDR2: MNHEY and SVGAGI. The length of the CDR3 is 15 residues. V lost 7 bases and J 5 bases, leaving 20 bases between the germline ends. CDR3 bases: TGTGCCAGCACCACCCGGGACGGAAGATATTATGGCTACACCTTC. Amino acids: CASTTRDGRYYGYTF.

The chain joins TRBV13 to TRBJ1-3; possibly TRBD1 for D (5 bases). CDR3 size: 14 residues. V gave up 5 bases and J gave up 2 bases, with 10 bases separating them. Per the germline V gene, CDR1 is PRHDT and CDR2 is FYEKMQ (reference sequence). The CDR3 spells CASSPPGAGNTIYF. For the CDR3, the DNA is TGTGCCAGCAGCCCACCGGGGGCTGGAAACACCATATATTTT.

The V call is TRBV4-3, the J call TRBJ1-2; D is undetermined. The V gene lost 5 bases and the J gene lost 2 bases, with 15 bases spanning the gap. The length of the CDR3 is 15 residues. Germline V gene sequence: CDR1 LGHNA, CDR2 YSLEER. CDR3 sequence reads: CASSADSGVNYGYTF. CDR3 nucleotides: TGCGCCAGCAGCGCCGACTCCGGGGTGAACTATGGCTACACCTTC.

The chain has TRBV4-3 and TRBJ1-1; possibly TRBD1 for D (5 bases). Germline V gene data show CDR1 as LGHNA and CDR2 as YSLEER. The CDR3 runs to 14 residues. The ends were cut back, 0 bases at V and 4 bases at J, with 9 bases in the middle. This CDR3 is CASSQDPGPTEAFF. CDR3 coding DNA: TGCGCCAGCAGCCAAGATCCGGGGCCCACTGAAGCTTTCTTT.

This clone was seen just once. V is TRBV5-1 and J is TRBJ2-7; no definite D call. V lost 2 bases and J 5 bases, leaving 17 bases between the germline ends. CDR1 is SGHRS, CDR2 YFSETQ, per germline. The CDR3 has 15 amino acids. The CDR3 DNA reads TGCGCCAGCAGCTTAGTCTCCAGCCCGTTTGACGAGCAGTACTTC. Protein sequence: CASSLVSSPFDEQYF.

V gene TRBV14 combines with J gene TRBJ1-1; the D gene is possibly TRBD1 (6 bases). Trimming took 6 bases from V and 3 from J, leaving 14 bases between them. CDR1 SGHDN and CDR2 FVKESK come from the germline V gene. The CDR3 contains 14 residues. For the CDR3, the DNA is TGTGCCAGCAGTCAGGGGCCAGGCTACACTGAAGCTTTCTTT. Residues: CASSQGPGYTEAFF. Combining the CDR3 with reference TRBV14 and TRBJ1-1 gives the whole variable domain EAGVTQFPSHSVIEKGQTVTLRCDPISGHDNLYWYRRVMGKEIKFLLHFVKESKQDESGMPNNRFLAERTGGTYSTLKVQPAELEDSGVYFCASSQGPGYTEAFFGQGTRLTVV.

CDR3 protein: CASSLGGLHGYTF. CDR3 nucleotide sequence: TGTGCCAGCAGCCTTGGAGGGTTGCATGGCTACACCTTC. The V and J genes are TRBV3-1 (or the pseudogene TRBV3-2) and TRBJ1-2, with D hard to call. Germline V gene data show CDR1 as LGHDT and CDR2 as YNNKEL (reference sequence). This CDR3 has 13 residues. Trimming took off 4 bases at V and 6 bases at J, with 12 bases between the two ends.

The chain has TRBV11-3 and TRBJ2-1; D ambiguous. Germline V gene lookup returns CDR1 SGHNT and CDR2 YENEEA. The CDR3 contains 13 residues. V was pared by 5 bases and J by 0 bases, with 5 bases between. Here the CDR3 reads CASSPGSYNEQFF. CDR3 nucleotide sequence: TGTGCCAGCAGCCCAGGCTCCTACAATGAGCAGTTCTTC.

This chain uses TRBV9 with TRBJ1-4; 9 bases fit TRBD1. CDR3 length: 14 residues. The V gene end was trimmed by 3 bases and the J gene end by 8 bases; junction bases not matched to a gene: 5. CDR1 and CDR2 from the germline V gene are SGDLS and YYNGEE. The CDR3 region has the DNA TGTGCCAGCAGCGCGGGACAGGGAAGCGAAAAACTGTTTTTT. Protein sequence: CASSAGQGSEKLFF.

This clone was recorded once. This chain links TRBV7-2 with TRBJ2-3; D is possibly TRBD1 (5 bases). CDR3 length: 14 amino acids. V lost 3 bases, J lost 13 bases, and 20 bases lay in between. The germline gives CDR1 SGHTA, CDR2 FQGNSA. For the CDR3, the DNA is TGTGCCAGCAGCTTTCGCCCGGCGGACACTGGAAAGTATTTT. Its protein product is CASSFRPADTGKYF.

Only one count was recorded for this clone. This sample also contains other DNA sequences that code for the same CDR3. The chain carries TRBV18 and TRBJ1-2; D remains ambiguous. Trimming left V 4 bases short and J 1 base short, with 4 bases between. Germline assignment: CDR1 KGHSH and CDR2 LQKENI. The CDR3 sequence is 12 residues long. CDR3 loop: CASSLDNYGYTF. In DNA, the CDR3 is TGTGCCAGCTCACTCGATAACTATGGCTACACCTTC. The whole variable domain, remainder taken from reference TRBV18 and TRBJ1-2, is NAGVMQNPRHLVRRRGQEARLRCSPMKGHSHVYWYRQLPEEGLKFMVYLQKENIIDESGMPKERFSAEFPKEGPSILRIQQVVRGDSAAYFCASSLDNYGYTFGSGTRLTVV.

Points on this clone: A read error may explain this, as a much larger clone is one base away. Distinct nucleotide sequences in the sample also encode this CDR3. V usage is TRBV7-9 and J usage is TRBJ1-5; D is uncertain. Germline assignment: CDR1 SEHNR and CDR2 FQNEAQ (reference sequence). With 6 bases removed from V and 7 bases from J, the gap between germline ends came to 13 bases. The CDR3 is 13 amino acids. CDR3 DNA: TGTGCCAGCAGTTTGGAGGGAAGCCAGCCCCAGCATTTT. Translated, it gives CASSLEGSQPQHF.

This clone was picked up one time. V and J are TRBV9 and TRBJ2-7; 8 bases map to TRBD1. The CDR3 contains 15 residues. The junction had 5 bases not matched to a gene; V was cut back by 0 bases and J by 3 bases. CDR1 and CDR2 (germline): SGDLS, YYNGEE. CDR3 residues: CASSVGSQGGYEQYF. CDR3 sequence (DNA): TGTGCCAGCAGCGTAGGCTCACAGGGGGGCTACGAGCAGTACTTC.